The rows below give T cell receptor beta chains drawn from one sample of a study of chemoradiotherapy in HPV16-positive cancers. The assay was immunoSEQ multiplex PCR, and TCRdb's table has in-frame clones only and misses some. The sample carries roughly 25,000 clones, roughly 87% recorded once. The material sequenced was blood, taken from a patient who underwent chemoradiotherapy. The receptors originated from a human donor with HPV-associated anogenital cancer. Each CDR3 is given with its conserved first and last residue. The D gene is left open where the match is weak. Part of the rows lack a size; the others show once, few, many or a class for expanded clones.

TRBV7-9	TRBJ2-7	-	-	CASSLPGYNEQYF	TGTGCCAGCAGCTTACCAGGGTACAACGAGCAGTACTTC
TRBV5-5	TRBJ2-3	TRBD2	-	CASSVTSGAPTDTQYF	TGTGCCAGCAGCGTAACTAGCGGGGCCCCCACAGATACGCAGTATTTT
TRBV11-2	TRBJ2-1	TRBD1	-	CASSFRTGGNEQFF	TGTGCCAGCAGCTTCAGGACAGGGGGCAATGAGCAGTTCTTC
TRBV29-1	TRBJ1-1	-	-	CSVAQGLGTEAFF	TGCAGCGTAGCCCAGGGGCTAGGAACTGAAGCTTTCTTT
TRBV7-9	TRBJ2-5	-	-	CASSLRRETQYF	TGTGCCAGCAGCTTAAGGCGGGAGACCCAGTACTTC
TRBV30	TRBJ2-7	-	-	CAWSEDSYEQYF	TGTGCCTGGAGCGAGGACAGCTACGAGCAGTACTTC
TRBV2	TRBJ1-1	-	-	CASSLQSFGAEAFF	TGTGCCAGCAGCCTACAGAGCTTCGGTGCTGAAGCTTTCTTT
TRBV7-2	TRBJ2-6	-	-	CASSLGPPGANVLTF	TGTGCCAGCAGCTTAGGCCCGCCCGGGGCCAACGTCCTGACTTTC
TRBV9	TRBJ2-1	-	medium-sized	CASSVRVSGGVDEQFF	TGTGCCAGCAGCGTAAGGGTGAGCGGTGGGGTCGATGAGCAGTTCTTC
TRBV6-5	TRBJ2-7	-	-	CASSYGQFSYEQYF	TGTGCCAGCAGTTACGGACAGTTTTCCTACGAGCAGTACTTC
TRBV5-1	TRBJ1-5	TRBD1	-	CASSPNRGQPQHF	TGCGCCAGCAGCCCCAACAGGGGACAGCCCCAGCATTTT
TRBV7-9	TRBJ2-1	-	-	CASTPTRSYNEQFF	TGTGCCAGCACCCCGACGAGGTCCTACAATGAGCAGTTCTTC
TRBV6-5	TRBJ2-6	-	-	CASSSSGAGANVLTF	TGTGCCAGCAGTTCTTCAGGGGCTGGGGCCAACGTCCTGACTTTC
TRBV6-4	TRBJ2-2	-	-	CASSDQSAGELFF	TGTGCCAGCAGTGACCAGTCGGCCGGGGAGCTGTTTTTT
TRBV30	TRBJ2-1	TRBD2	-	CAWSVLTSGYNEQFF	TGTGCCTGGAGTGTACTGACTAGCGGTTACAATGAGCAGTTCTTC
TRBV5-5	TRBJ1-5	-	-	CASQGVPGDQPQHF	TGTGCCAGCCAGGGAGTCCCGGGGGATCAGCCCCAGCATTTT
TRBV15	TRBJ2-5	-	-	CATSRGWPYQETQYF	TGTGCCACCAGCAGGGGGTGGCCGTACCAAGAGACCCAGTACTTC
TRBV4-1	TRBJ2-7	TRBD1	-	CASSHGTGNEQYF	TGCGCCAGCAGCCACGGGACAGGGAACGAGCAGTACTTC
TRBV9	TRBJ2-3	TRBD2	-	CASSVLGTSVSTDTQYF	TGTGCCAGCAGCGTACTTGGGACTAGCGTCAGCACAGATACGCAGTATTTT
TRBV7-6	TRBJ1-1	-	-	CASSLVTGRNTEAFF	TGTGCCAGCAGCTTAGTAACAGGGAGGAACACTGAAGCTTTCTTT
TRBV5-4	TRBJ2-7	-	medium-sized	CASSLALNPYEQYF	TGTGCCAGCAGCTTGGCCTTAAACCCCTACGAGCAGTACTTC
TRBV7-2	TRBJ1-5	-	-	CASSFVQISNQPQHF	TGTGCCAGCAGCTTTGTCCAGATTAGCAATCAGCCCCAGCATTTT
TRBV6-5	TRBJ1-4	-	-	CASSTRGGREKLFF	TGTGCCAGCAGTACCAGGGGAGGTCGTGAAAAACTGTTTTTT
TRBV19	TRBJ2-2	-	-	CASSTPSRSTGELFF	TGTGCCAGTAGTACCCCATCTAGGTCCACCGGGGAGCTGTTTTTT
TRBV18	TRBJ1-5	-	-	CASSPRTDQPQHF	TGTGCCAGCTCACCAAGGACAGATCAGCCCCAGCATTTT
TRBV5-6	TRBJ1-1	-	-	CASSSRGFEAFF	TGTGCCAGCAGCTCGAGGGGTTTTGAAGCTTTCTTT
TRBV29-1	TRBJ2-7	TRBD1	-	CSVETGTGSSYEQYF	TGCAGCGTTGAAACCGGGACAGGGAGCTCCTACGAGCAGTACTTC
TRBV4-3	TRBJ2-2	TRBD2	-	CASSQDPLAGGLNTGELFF	TGCGCCAGCAGCCAAGACCCACTAGCGGGGGGTCTGAACACCGGGGAGCTGTTTTTT
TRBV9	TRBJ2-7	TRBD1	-	CASSLATGRTDEQYF	TGTGCCAGCAGCTTGGCGACAGGGCGGACGGACGAGCAGTACTTC
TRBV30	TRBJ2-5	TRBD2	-	CAWSPSGLATVTQYF	TGTGCCTGGAGTCCGTCGGGACTAGCGACGGTGACCCAGTACTTC
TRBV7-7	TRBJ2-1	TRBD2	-	CASSLAASGEAEQFF	TGTGCTAGCAGCTTAGCGGCCAGCGGGGAGGCGGAGCAGTTCTTC
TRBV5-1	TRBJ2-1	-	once	CASRRDIIYNEQFF	TGCGCCAGCCGACGGGACATTATCTACAATGAGCAGTTCTTC
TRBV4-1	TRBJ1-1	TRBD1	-	CASSLLRVTGGAVSVMNTEAFF	TGCGCCAGCAGCCTCCTACGTGTGACAGGGGGCGCCGTTTCAGTTATGAACACTGAAGCTTTCTTT
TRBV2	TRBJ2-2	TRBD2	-	CASSAREGRWTGELFF	TGTGCCAGCAGTGCGCGGGAGGGCCGATGGACCGGGGAGCTGTTTTTT
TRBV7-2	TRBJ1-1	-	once	CASSPTGSSTEAFF	TGTGCCAGCAGCCCTACAGGGAGTTCCACTGAAGCTTTCTTT
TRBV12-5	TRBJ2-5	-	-	CASGLMTPTMGETQYF	TGTGCTAGTGGTTTGATGACCCCAACGATGGGAGAGACCCAGTACTTC
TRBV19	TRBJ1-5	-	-	CASRSRGGDQPQHF	TGTGCCAGTAGGAGCAGGGGCGGCGATCAGCCCCAGCATTTT
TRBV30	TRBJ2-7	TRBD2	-	CAWSSTVLAGGYYEQYF	TGTGCCTGGAGTTCAACCGTACTAGCGGGAGGTTATTACGAGCAGTACTTC
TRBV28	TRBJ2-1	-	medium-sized	CASRRINEQFF	TGTGCCAGCAGACGTATCAATGAGCAGTTCTTC
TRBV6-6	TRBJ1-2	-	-	CASSYDSNYGYTF	TGTGCCAGCAGTTACGACAGTAACTATGGCTACACCTTC
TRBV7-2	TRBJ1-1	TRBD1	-	CASSSHRGGTEAFF	TGTGCCAGCAGTTCCCACAGGGGAGGCACTGAAGCTTTCTTT
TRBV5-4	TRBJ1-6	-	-	CASTIDNSPLHF	TGTGCCAGCACCATCGATAATTCACCCCTCCACTTT
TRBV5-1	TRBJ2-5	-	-	CASSLVMGQGETQYF	TGCGCCAGCAGCTTGGTGATGGGACAAGGGGAGACCCAGTACTTC
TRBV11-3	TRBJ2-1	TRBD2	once	CASSSGTSGRRRNEQFF	TGTGCCAGCAGCTCCGGGACTAGCGGGAGGAGAAGGAATGAGCAGTTCTTC
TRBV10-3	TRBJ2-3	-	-	CATRNVDTQYF	TGTGCCACCCGTAACGTGGATACGCAGTATTTT
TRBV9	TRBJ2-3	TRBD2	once	CASTLAGGSTDTQYF	TGTGCCAGCACCCTAGCGGGCGGGAGCACAGATACGCAGTATTTT
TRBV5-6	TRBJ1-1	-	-	CASKDGPGNTEAFF	TGTGCCAGCAAGGACGGGCCAGGGAACACTGAAGCTTTCTTT
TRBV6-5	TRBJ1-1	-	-	CASISPRGRETEAFF	TGTGCCAGCATCTCCCCTAGGGGCAGGGAAACTGAAGCTTTCTTT
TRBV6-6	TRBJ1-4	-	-	CASSRHPVATNEKLFF	TGTGCCAGCAGTCGCCATCCAGTTGCAACTAATGAAAAACTGTTTTTT
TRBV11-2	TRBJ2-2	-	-	CASSLGPLDLNTGELFF	TGTGCCAGCAGCTTAGGCCCGCTTGACCTGAACACCGGGGAGCTGTTTTTT
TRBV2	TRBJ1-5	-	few	CASSEATGFHGAQHF	TGTGCCAGCAGTGAAGCAACGGGGTTTCATGGAGCCCAGCATTTT